This T cell receptor beta chain was identified during a study of shared clonotypes between healthy human individuals. Findings and limits, study-wide: Blood was the sole source, and tissue repertoires probably differ. Estimated clonotype richness was generally higher in naive than memory subsets.

To note about this clone: Antigen: not known.

V gave up 6 bases and J gave up 5 bases; unmatched junction bases: 6. CDR1 MNHEY and CDR2 SVGAGI come from the germline V gene. The CDR3 sequence is 15 residues long. The assay was immunoSEQ multiplex PCR, and TCRdb's table has in-frame clones only and misses some. The table has 850,000 to 1,200,000 clones, approximately 72% seen once; the top ten hold approximately 1.5%. The material sequenced was memory CD4+ T cells sorted from blood. Noted subset: CD45RA-negative fraction. This clonotype was sampled from a man aged 18 to 35 in good health. This chain joins TRBV6-5 and TRBJ2-2; the match to TRBD2 covers 10 bases. The CDR3 spells CASSRPGLATGELFF. As DNA, the CDR3 is TGTGCCAGCAGCCGTCCGGGACTAGCGACCGGGGAGCTGTTTTTT.